This T cell receptor (beta chain) comes out of a study of T cells in tuberculosis. Data came from immunoSEQ multiplex PCR; TCRdb stores just in-frame clones and leaves some out. The profile shows 70,000 to 95,000 clones, roughly 88% of them singletons. Sorting used thawed, overnight-rested PBMC stained with anti-CD3, a viability dye and GMM-loaded CD1B tetramer. CD1B tetramers were loaded with Rhodococcus equi-derived C32 glucose monomycolate. This clone is a singleton in its sample. Germline loops: CDR1 SNHLY, CDR2 FYNNEI. The J segment lost 6 bases and the V segment lost 8 bases, leaving 7 bases of the junction unmatched. This CDR3 has 13 amino acids.

The clonotype comes from an adult woman with latent tuberculosis. The sample was CD1b-GMM tetramer-negative cells sorted from PBMCs. V and J are TRBV2 and TRBJ2-1, with 7 bases matching TRBD2. Written as DNA, the CDR3 is TGTGCCAGCGAAGGGACTACCGCCAATGAGCAGTTCTTC. This encodes CASEGTTANEQFF.